Below, one T cell receptor (beta chain) is given with its context. Its antigen has not been determined. Within one base of it there is no much larger clone, and no base qualities were kept. The junction shows trimming of 1 base on V and 3 bases on J, plus 9 bases between the germline ends. The CDR3 measures 14 amino acids from cysteine to phenylalanine. The kept DNA is CDR3 alone, 42 bases in frame from the first base. Taken from the germline V gene, the CDR1 and CDR2 loops are SGHRS and YFSETQ. In the prospective study, participants were 18 to 89 years old, resided in fewer than 25 geographic areas of the United States, and were enrolled through a virtual design. In the prospective study, cohorts were assigned on the basis of participant-reported clinical history obtained from a screening survey and a study questionnaire. In the prospective study, whole blood, serum and a nasopharyngeal or oropharyngeal swab were collected from each participant by mobile phlebotomists. Participants in the prospective study had the option to provide additional blood draws and questionnaires over a 2-month period. Prospective study blood samples were shipped either frozen or at room temperature before DNA extraction.

The immunoSEQ Assay, a bias-controlled multiplex PCR, was used to amplify TCRbeta CDR3 regions from genomic DNA. On the study's bioinformatics: The number of nucleated cells in each sample was estimated from the amplification of reference gene primers within the assay. To quantify the absolute abundance of each unique TCRbeta CDR3 rearrangement, sequence reads were collapsed and filtered. For each sample, productive Simpson clonality was calculated as the square root of Simpson's diversity index across productive rearrangements. This immuneACCESS table, as held by TCRdb, lists in-frame sequences with V and J called but not all clones. Of the missing ones, under half trace to an unresolved V gene in checked studies; the others have no known cause. V, J and clone size derive from that table, while D and trimming were established from the DNA sequence. A total of about 250,000 clones appear in this sample, 75% to 85% of them only once. The ten largest account for around 10% of the sample.

This record belongs to a study of blood T cell repertoires in COVID-19 (dated by TCRdb to 2020 to 2022). At the level of the whole study: Samples covering the acute and convalescent phases of COVID-19 were provided by collaborators in the United States, Italy and Spain. The repertoires were released in a freely available public database intended as a resource for research on the immune response to SARS-CoV-2. The prospective study material was composed of cDNA or gDNA derived from T cells, B-cell-depleted T cells, or PBMCs. HLA class I and class II types, where available, came from metadata supplied by the sample provider rather than from assay-based typing. The samples were drawn from the first 160 participants of the ongoing ImmuneRACE study and from 950 to 1,500 subjects provided by 6 global collaborators. Deeply sampled blood TCRbeta repertoires from subjects exposed to, actively infected with, or recovered from COVID-19 were included in the dataset. Sample metadata almost always included a de-identified subject ID, COVID-19 status, age in years and sex. General conclusions and limits of the study: How much clinical and demographic metadata was included differed by source and by participant, and the metadata was provided uncurated.

This sequence was found in a woman between 45 and 60 years old with acute COVID-19. The sequencing input was PBMCs or T cells enriched from blood (not recorded which). The receptor chain draws on TRBV5-1 and TRBJ2-3; possibly the D gene is TRBD1, per 5 matching bases. The CDR3 has the sequence CASSLKGLTDTQYF. The bases read TGCGCCAGCAGCTTGAAGGGGCTGACAGATACGCAGTATTTT.